This T cell receptor (beta chain) comes out of a study of blood T cell repertoires in COVID-19. Germline CDR1 and CDR2: LNHDA and SQIVND (reference sequence). The CDR3 runs to 15 residues. The ends lost 4 bases at V and 5 bases at J; junction bases unmatched: 5. Produced via immunoSEQ multiplex PCR; TCRdb's table is partial and in-frame only. Counted here are roughly 570,000 clones, roughly 89% occurring once; the ten biggest clones make up under 8.5%. The specimen was peripheral blood. This clonotype originated in a woman aged 45-59 years with COVID-19, enrolled during active disease. V gene TRBV19 combines with J gene TRBJ2-2; the match to TRBD2 covers 9 bases. The CDR3 DNA follows: TGTGCCAGTAGTAGACGGCGGGAGGGGACCGGGGAGCTGTTTTTT. Protein sequence: CASSRRREGTGELFF.